This T cell receptor beta chain came from a study of blood T cell repertoires in COVID-19. Study background: Sites in the United States, Italy and Spain provided acute and convalescent COVID-19 samples. Sample material is recorded as cDNA or gDNA derived from T cells, B-cell-depleted T cells, or PBMCs.

This CDR3 is built from 15 residues. Germline V CDR1 and CDR2: SQVTM, ANQGSEA. Trimming took off 0 bases at V and 2 bases at J, with 13 bases between the two ends. Per the authors' pipeline: Amplification of reference gene primers provided the estimated nucleated cell counts. Libraries were prepared by immunoSEQ multiplex PCR; TCRdb keeps only in-frame clonotypes and omits some of them. The DNA was the basis for D and trimming; V, J and clone size are from that table. The table includes 130,000 to 150,000 clones, around four fifths detected once. What was sequenced was peripheral blood. This receptor was taken from a woman aged 40 to 49 with active or convalescent COVID-19. The chain combines TRBV29-1 with TRBJ1-2; perhaps TRBD1 as D (5 bases). The CDR3 here is CSVEEPWSGNYGYTF. The CDR3 DNA reads TGCAGCGTTGAAGAGCCGTGGTCAGGGAACTATGGCTACACCTTC. The whole variable domain, filled in from reference TRBV29-1 and TRBJ1-2, reads SAVISQKPSRDICQRGTSLTIQCQVDSQVTMMFWYRQQPGQSLTLIATANQGSEATYESGFVIDKFPISRPNLTFSTLTVSNMSPEDSSIYLCSVEEPWSGNYGYTFGSGTRLTVV.